The rows below give T cell receptor beta chains drawn from one sample of a study of blood T cell repertoires in COVID-19. The data were produced by immunoSEQ multiplex PCR, yet TCRdb's version contains in-frame clones alone and is incomplete. The sample carries roughly 260,000 clones, 85% to 90% recorded once. Sequencing was carried out using peripheral blood. The receptors stem from a woman between 25 and 40 years old with COVID-19, enrolled during active disease. CDR3s include the opening cysteine and the closing phenylalanine or tryptophan. Fields, in order: J gene, V gene, D gene, clone size, CDR3 protein, CDR3 DNA. D genes are given only for firm matches. Only some rows state a clone size, as once, few, many or a class for expanded clones.

J: TRBJ2-7; V: TRBV19; D: TRBD2; size: NA; CDR3: CASSLLAGPYEQYF; DNA: TGTGCCAGTAGTCTCCTAGCGGGGCCCTACGAGCAGTACTTC
J: TRBJ1-4; V: TRBV11-2; D: TRBD1; size: NA; CDR3: CASSSDRNEKLFF; DNA: TGTGCCAGCAGCTCGGACAGGAATGAAAAACTGTTTTTT
J: TRBJ1-6; V: TRBV6-5; D: NA; size: NA; CDR3: CASRGHRRNSPLHF; DNA: TGTGCCAGCAGGGGACACCGGAGGAATTCACCCCTCCACTTT
J: TRBJ2-1; V: TRBV2; D: NA; size: NA; CDR3: CASSEVLAQAKNEQFF; DNA: TGTGCCAGCAGTGAAGTACTAGCCCAAGCAAAGAATGAGCAGTTCTTC
J: TRBJ1-2; V: TRBV4-1; D: NA; size: NA; CDR3: CASSQAQADYGYTF; DNA: TGCGCCAGCAGCCAAGCCCAGGCAGACTATGGCTACACCTTC
J: TRBJ2-3; V: TRBV5-1; D: NA; size: NA; CDR3: CASSLLKSADTQYF; DNA: TGCGCCAGCAGCTTGTTGAAGAGCGCAGATACGCAGTATTTT
J: TRBJ1-6; V: TRBV2; D: NA; size: NA; CDR3: CATQGQENSPLHF; DNA: TGTGCCACCCAGGGACAAGAGAATTCACCCCTCCACTTT
J: TRBJ2-7; V: TRBV2; D: TRBD1; size: NA; CDR3: CASSDPPWTGTPYEQYF; DNA: TGTGCCAGCAGTGACCCCCCCTGGACAGGGACGCCTTACGAGCAGTACTTC
J: TRBJ2-2; V: TRBV7-6; D: NA; size: NA; CDR3: CASSSQAGFTGELFF; DNA: TGTGCCAGCAGCTCCCAGGCAGGGTTCACCGGGGAGCTGTTTTTT
J: TRBJ1-2; V: TRBV5-4; D: TRBD1; size: NA; CDR3: CASSLGTGRENSYTF; DNA: TGTGCCAGCAGCCTCGGGACAGGGAGAGAAAATAGCTACACCTTC
J: TRBJ1-3; V: TRBV18; D: NA; size: NA; CDR3: CASSPNRGGFGGNTIYF; DNA: TGTGCCAGCTCACCGAACCGCGGGGGCTTTGGGGGAAACACCATATATTTT
J: TRBJ2-2; V: TRBV5-6; D: TRBD2; size: once; CDR3: CASSFRTSGGTGELFF; DNA: TGTGCCAGCAGCTTCCGAACTAGCGGGGGAACCGGGGAGCTGTTTTTT
J: TRBJ2-5; V: TRBV19; D: TRBD2; size: NA; CDR3: CASSSLAGNQETQYF; DNA: TGTGCCAGTAGCTCTTTAGCGGGGAACCAAGAGACCCAGTACTTC
J: TRBJ2-3; V: TRBV6-5; D: NA; size: NA; CDR3: CASTLGTSGTDTQYF; DNA: TGTGCCAGCACCCTGGGGACATCTGGAACAGATACGCAGTATTTT
J: TRBJ2-2; V: TRBV7-3; D: TRBD1; size: NA; CDR3: CASSRRQGNTGELFF; DNA: TGTGCCAGCAGCCGTAGACAGGGGAACACCGGGGAGCTGTTTTTT
J: TRBJ1-2; V: TRBV19; D: NA; size: NA; CDR3: CASSKGYGYTF; DNA: TGTGCCAGTAGTAAGGGGTATGGCTACACCTTC
J: TRBJ2-1; V: TRBV24-1; D: TRBD2; size: NA; CDR3: CATSDSSGRAYNEQFF; DNA: TGTGCCACCAGTGACTCTAGCGGGAGGGCCTACAATGAGCAGTTCTTC
J: TRBJ2-2; V: TRBV4-1; D: NA; size: NA; CDR3: CASSSRERSGELFF; DNA: TGCGCCAGCAGCTCGCGCGAGAGGTCCGGGGAGCTGTTTTTT
J: TRBJ1-1; V: TRBV7-6; D: NA; size: NA; CDR3: CASSLVGQMNTEAFF; DNA: TGTGCCAGCAGCTTAGTTGGCCAAATGAACACTGAAGCTTTCTTT
J: TRBJ2-7; V: TRBV7-9; D: NA; size: few; CDR3: CASSQYDWLDFYEQYF; DNA: TGTGCCAGCAGCCAATATGACTGGCTTGACTTCTACGAGCAGTACTTC
J: TRBJ2-1; V: TRBV28; D: TRBD2; size: NA; CDR3: CASGTSNEQFF; DNA: TGTGCCAGTGGGACTAGCAATGAGCAGTTCTTC
J: TRBJ2-7; V: TRBV9; D: TRBD1; size: NA; CDR3: CASSDGTGTYEQYF; DNA: TGTGCCAGCAGCGACGGGACAGGGACTTACGAGCAGTACTTC
J: TRBJ1-5; V: TRBV28; D: TRBD1; size: once; CDR3: CASSLSTGAVGPQHF; DNA: TGTGCCAGCAGTTTGTCGACAGGGGCGGTGGGGCCCCAGCATTTT
J: TRBJ2-7; V: TRBV5-6; D: NA; size: once; CDR3: CASSPGQGMYEQYF; DNA: TGTGCCAGCTCCCCAGGGCAGGGGATGTACGAGCAGTACTTC
J: TRBJ2-1; V: TRBV10-3; D: NA; size: NA; CDR3: CAISESKGDGYNEQFF; DNA: TGTGCCATCAGTGAGTCGAAGGGGGACGGGTACAATGAGCAGTTCTTC
J: TRBJ1-5; V: TRBV28; D: NA; size: NA; CDR3: CASRTTVHSNQPQHF; DNA: TGTGCCAGCAGAACCACAGTGCATAGCAATCAGCCCCAGCATTTT
J: TRBJ2-5; V: TRBV4-3; D: NA; size: NA; CDR3: CASSQDRAETQYF; DNA: TGCGCCAGCAGCCAAGATAGAGCGGAGACCCAGTACTTC
J: TRBJ2-2; V: TRBV7-6; D: TRBD1; size: NA; CDR3: CASSPQGANTGELFF; DNA: TGTGCCAGCAGCCCACAGGGGGCGAACACCGGGGAGCTGTTTTTT
J: TRBJ2-7; V: TRBV13; D: TRBD2; size: NA; CDR3: CASSSGLAGRSYEQYF; DNA: TGTGCCAGCAGCTCGGGACTAGCGGGACGAAGCTACGAGCAGTACTTC
J: TRBJ2-1; V: TRBV7-3; D: NA; size: once; CDR3: CASRPTGLSYNEQFF; DNA: TGTGCCAGCAGGCCTACAGGGCTCTCCTACAATGAGCAGTTCTTC
J: TRBJ2-3; V: TRBV4-3; D: TRBD2; size: NA; CDR3: CASSQVEMVSGMIGGRADTQYF; DNA: TGCGCCAGCAGCCAAGTGGAAATGGTTAGCGGGATGATCGGTGGCCGGGCAGATACGCAGTATTTT
J: TRBJ2-6; V: TRBV9; D: NA; size: NA; CDR3: CASSVPSGANVLTF; DNA: TGTGCCAGCAGCGTCCCGTCCGGGGCCAACGTCCTGACTTTC
J: TRBJ2-1; V: TRBV7-3; D: TRBD2; size: NA; CDR3: CASSLKGGTSVEQFF; DNA: TGTGCCAGCAGCTTAAAGGGGGGGACTAGCGTTGAGCAGTTCTTC
J: TRBJ1-4; V: TRBV2; D: NA; size: NA; CDR3: CASCGGSFAGEKLFF; DNA: TGTGCCAGCTGCGGCGGATCTTTCGCGGGTGAAAAACTGTTTTTT
J: TRBJ1-3; V: TRBV6-5; D: NA; size: NA; CDR3: CASSRRRPGNTIYF; DNA: TGTGCCAGCAGTCGCCGGCGGCCGGGAAACACCATATATTTT
J: TRBJ2-1; V: TRBV10-3; D: TRBD2; size: NA; CDR3: CAISVGRYYNEQFF; DNA: TGTGCCATCAGTGTCGGGAGGTACTACAATGAGCAGTTCTTC
J: TRBJ1-2; V: TRBV6-5; D: TRBD1; size: NA; CDR3: CASSYGTGAYGYTF; DNA: TGTGCCAGCAGTTACGGGACAGGGGCCTATGGCTACACCTTC
J: TRBJ1-3; V: TRBV9; D: NA; size: NA; CDR3: CASSVDPHYSGNTIYF; DNA: TGTGCCAGCAGCGTCGATCCTCACTACTCTGGAAACACCATATATTTT
J: TRBJ1-1; V: TRBV19; D: NA; size: NA; CDR3: CASLGGHTEAFF; DNA: TGTGCCAGTCTAGGGGGTCACACTGAAGCTTTCTTT
J: TRBJ2-3; V: TRBV6-2/TRBV6-3; D: TRBD2; size: NA; CDR3: CASSLRTSGRAGGTDTQYF; DNA: TGTGCCAGCAGTCTAAGGACTAGCGGGAGGGCCGGGGGCACAGATACGCAGTATTTT
J: TRBJ1-6; V: TRBV3-1/TRBV3-2; D: NA; size: NA; CDR3: CASSQGLGVNSPLHF; DNA: TGTGCCAGCAGCCAAGGACTCGGGGTGAATTCACCCCTCCACTTT